A selection of T cell receptor beta chains follows, all from one sample in a study of OX40 agonist ivuxolimab in advanced cancers. Measured with immunoSEQ multiplex PCR; TCRdb has only the in-frame clones, and not every one. Among 55,000 or so clones, 70% to 90% were seen once, and the ten largest hold approximately 14%. This specimen consisted of CD4+ or CD8+ T cells sorted from blood, obtained in a trial of the OX40 agonist ivuxolimab. The receptors shown here come from an adult with an advanced solid tumor such as melanoma, head and neck, liver or kidney cancer. The CDR3 runs from the conserved cysteine through the conserved F or W. Fields, in order: J gene, V gene, clone size, D gene, CDR3 protein, CDR3 DNA. D genes are given only for firm matches. Only part of the rows carry a size: once, few, many, or a class if the clone is expanded.

TRBJ2-5 TRBV20-1 NA NA CSAPELETQYF TGCAGTGCTCCCGAGTTAGAGACCCAGTACTTC
TRBJ2-3 TRBV11-2 NA NA CASSLFADTQYF TGTGCCAGCAGCTTATTTGCAGATACGCAGTATTTT
TRBJ2-7 TRBV28 NA TRBD1 CASSGTGGARYEQYF TGTGCCAGCAGTGGGACAGGGGGCGCCCGGTACGAGCAGTACTTC
TRBJ2-2 TRBV30 NA NA CAWSATRTGELFF TGTGCCTGGAGTGCCACAAGGACCGGGGAGCTGTTTTTT
TRBJ1-5 TRBV30 NA NA CAWSVYPQPQHF TGTGCCTGGAGTGTATACCCCCAGCCCCAGCATTTT
TRBJ2-1 TRBV10-3 NA TRBD2 CAISVGGTSGVYNEQFF TGTGCCATCAGTGTTGGGGGGACTAGCGGGGTCTACAATGAGCAGTTCTTC
TRBJ2-7 TRBV5-1 NA NA CASSLGGAPYEQYF TGCGCCAGCAGCTTGGGGGGAGCCCCCTACGAGCAGTACTTC
TRBJ2-5 TRBV11-2 NA NA CASSQNPGLYQETQYF TGTGCCAGCAGTCAAAACCCGGGACTCTATCAAGAGACCCAGTACTTC
TRBJ2-3 TRBV28 NA TRBD2 CASSPLGLAGGTQYF TGTGCCAGCAGTCCCCTGGGACTAGCGGGAGGGACGCAGTATTTT
TRBJ1-1 TRBV6-5 NA NA CASKQNHEAFF TGTGCCAGCAAGCAGAACCATGAAGCTTTCTTT
TRBJ2-2 TRBV11-2 once TRBD1 CASSADRAGTGELFF TGTGCCAGCAGCGCGGACAGGGCAGGAACCGGGGAGCTGTTTTTT
TRBJ2-7 TRBV4-2 few NA CASSPGMGPYEQYF TGTGCCAGCAGCCCCGGCATGGGCCCCTACGAGCAGTACTTC
TRBJ1-1 TRBV19 NA NA CASSIRWGGEAFF TGTGCCAGTAGTATTCGGTGGGGGGGTGAAGCTTTCTTT
TRBJ1-1 TRBV29-1 once NA CSVARQMNTEAFF TGCAGCGTTGCCAGACAGATGAACACTGAAGCTTTCTTT
TRBJ2-1 TRBV19 NA TRBD2 CARELAGVSDEQFF TGTGCTCGCGAACTAGCGGGAGTGAGTGATGAGCAGTTCTTC
TRBJ2-5 TRBV23-1 few NA CARSETQYF TGCGCCAGGTCGGAGACCCAGTACTTC
TRBJ2-7 TRBV6-1 NA TRBD1 CASSGDSHRGIEQYF TGTGCCAGCAGTGGGGATTCTCACAGGGGAATAGAGCAGTACTTC
TRBJ2-3 TRBV5-1 few NA CASRLQGGTDTQYF TGCGCCAGCAGGTTGCAGGGCGGCACAGATACGCAGTATTTT
TRBJ2-5 TRBV11-3 once NA CASSQSAGETQYF TGTGCCAGCAGCCAATCGGCGGGAGAGACCCAGTACTTC
TRBJ2-7 TRBV11-2 few NA CASSLDIADAYEQYF TGTGCCAGCAGCTTAGATATCGCCGATGCCTACGAGCAGTACTTC
TRBJ1-1 TRBV7-8 NA NA CASSLFLLTEAFF TGTGCCAGCAGCTTATTCCTCTTAACTGAAGCTTTCTTT
TRBJ2-7 TRBV5-5 NA TRBD1 CASRPTGEGAYEQYF TGTGCCAGCAGACCGACAGGGGAAGGGGCCTACGAGCAGTACTTC
TRBJ2-5 TRBV6-1 NA NA CALEDGPHQETQYF TGTGCCCTAGAGGACGGACCGCACCAAGAGACCCAGTACTTC
TRBJ1-5 TRBV15 NA TRBD1 CATSREDRGKQPQHF TGTGCCACCAGCAGGGAGGACAGGGGGAAACAGCCCCAGCATTTT
TRBJ2-3 TRBV5-1 NA TRBD1 CASILTGGSTDTQYF TGCGCCAGCATATTGACAGGGGGCAGTACAGATACGCAGTATTTT
TRBJ2-1 TRBV28 NA NA CASRLYSDALLDEQFF TGTGCCAGCAGACTATATTCGGACGCGTTGTTGGATGAGCAGTTCTTC
TRBJ1-1 TRBV5-3 NA TRBD1 CARATGRKNTEAFF TGTGCCAGGGCGACAGGGAGGAAGAACACTGAAGCTTTCTTT
TRBJ2-1 TRBV9 once NA CASSTNSGQRNEQFF TGTGCCAGCAGCACGAATTCTGGACAGAGAAATGAGCAGTTCTTC
TRBJ1-5 TRBV10-3 NA NA CAISTDGSNQPQHF TGTGCCATCTCTACGGACGGTAGCAATCAGCCCCAGCATTTT
TRBJ1-2 TRBV4-1 NA NA CASSQGDGYYGYTF TGCGCCAGCAGCCAGGGGGACGGTTACTATGGCTACACCTTC
TRBJ1-2 TRBV5-5 NA NA CASSFGTLSYGYTF TGTGCCAGCAGTTTTGGGACACTGTCATATGGCTACACCTTC
TRBJ2-7 TRBV27 NA TRBD2 CASSSGLAGVSEQYF TGTGCCAGCAGTTCGGGACTAGCGGGAGTAAGCGAGCAGTACTTC
TRBJ1-3 TRBV6-6 NA TRBD1 CASSKGQLSGNTIYF TGTGCCAGCAGTAAGGGACAGCTCTCTGGAAACACCATATATTTT
TRBJ2-7 TRBV4-1 few NA CASSPTPRVEQYF TGCGCCAGCAGCCCTACCCCTCGAGTGGAGCAGTACTTC
TRBJ1-3 TRBV30 NA NA CAFQRGDGNTIYF TGTGCCTTCCAGCGGGGGGATGGAAACACCATATATTTT
TRBJ2-7 TRBV28 NA TRBD1 CASSIPGTGAGEQYF TGTGCCAGCAGTATTCCCGGGACAGGGGCCGGCGAGCAGTACTTC
TRBJ1-2 TRBV5-1 NA NA CASSLTGIGYGYTF TGCGCCAGCAGCTTGACAGGGATCGGCTATGGCTACACCTTC
TRBJ1-4 TRBV2 NA NA CASSEALRGAGEKLFF TGTGCCAGCAGTGAAGCGCTTCGGGGGGCCGGGGAAAAACTGTTTTTT